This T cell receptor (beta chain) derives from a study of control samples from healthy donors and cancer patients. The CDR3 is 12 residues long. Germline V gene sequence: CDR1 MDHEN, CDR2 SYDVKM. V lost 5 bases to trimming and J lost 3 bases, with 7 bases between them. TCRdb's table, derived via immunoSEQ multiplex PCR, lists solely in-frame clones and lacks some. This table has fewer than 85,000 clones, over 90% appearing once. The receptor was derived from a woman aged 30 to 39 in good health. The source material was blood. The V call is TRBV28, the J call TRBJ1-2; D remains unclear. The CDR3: CASSLLHYGYTF. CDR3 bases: TGTGCCAGCAGTCTCCTCCACTATGGCTACACCTTC.